The clone carrying this TCR beta chain was found a few times. Its antigen is still unknown. The V gene's germline CDR1 is MNHEY and CDR2 SMNVEV (reference sequence). V was trimmed by 3 bases and J by 2 bases, leaving 2 bases between them. The CDR3 is 12 amino acids. Both subsets, CD45RA+ naive and CD45RA-negative memory, were split from the CD4+ cells. These data originate in a study of shared clonotypes between healthy human individuals. At the level of the study: Samples came from two female and a few male donors aged 18 to 49.

Whole-study results and caveats: Apart from blood, nothing was sampled; tissue repertoires likely differ.

In the original workflow: Filtering differed because ImmunoSEQ produced junction-only sequences that carried no quality scores. Method: immunoSEQ multiplex PCR; TCRdb's copy keeps in-frame clones and lacks some. That table is the source of V, J and clone size, and D and trimming were worked out from the DNA. The data show about 1.1 million clones, with around 77% seen just once and over 0.8% held by the top ten. This rearrangement joins TRBV27 to TRBJ1-5; no reliable D call. The TCR was taken from a man younger than 30 in good health. Some clones in this sample may be carry-over from other donors' samples. Sequencing was carried out using memory CD4+ T cells from PBMCs. Subset: CD45RA-negative fraction. The DNA for the CDR3 is TGTGCCAGCAGTTTTGGCAATCAGCCCCAGCATTTT. Translation: CASSFGNQPQHF.